The subject of this entry is one T cell receptor (beta chain). This sample is part of a study of blood T cell repertoires in COVID-19. Study-level information: Italy, Spain and the United States were the sources of the convalescent and acute COVID-19 samples. T cells, B-cell-depleted T cells, or PBMCs provided the cDNA or gDNA that served as material.

Germline V gene sequence: CDR1 SEHNR, CDR2 FQNEAQ (reference sequence). Germline trimming cut 7 bases from V and 6 bases from J; bases unmatched to any gene: 5. This CDR3 comprises 13 residues. As handled by the study authors: Estimation of nucleated cell counts was performed using reference gene primer amplification. TCRdb keeps only in-frame clones here, not all; method: immunoSEQ multiplex PCR. Clone size and V and J calls were adopted from that table, with D and trimming inferred from the DNA. The repertoire holds 150,000 or so clones, with 87% as singletons. V gene TRBV7-9 combines with J gene TRBJ2-2, with 7 bases lining up with TRBD2. Input material: peripheral blood. This TCR derives from a human donor in a cohort sampled during active COVID-19. Here the CDR3 reads CASNLGGAGELFF. CDR3 nucleotide sequence: TGTGCCAGCAACCTGGGAGGGGCCGGGGAGCTGTTTTTT.